The source of this T cell receptor (beta chain) is a study of cytomegalovirus exposure and HLA in healthy donors. Study-wide context: Earlier results showed 117 million unique TCR beta sequences derived from approximately 180 million T cells.

This clone was seen just once. Its antigen remains unidentified. Per the germline V gene, CDR1 is SQVTM and CDR2 is ANQGSEA. Trimming at V came to 6 bases and at J to 4 bases, leaving 8 bases not matched to a gene. There are 14 residues in the CDR3. Study-wide results and limits: It was only CMV serostatus that was available as immune exposure information.

Primers included in the PCR were 60 Vbeta and 13 Jbeta primers. Profiled with immunoSEQ multiplex PCR; TCRdb holds only in-frame clones, not every one. Counted here are about 200,000 clones, around 77% occurring once; the ten biggest clones make up 2.5% to 3.5%. This chain joins TRBV29-1 and TRBJ2-1; 8 bases agree with TRBD2. The sequenced material came from PBMCs. The TCR was taken from a woman aged 25-40 years in good health and CMV-seronegative. CDR3 sequence reads: CSVTAGLDYNEQFF. The CDR3 nucleotides read TGCAGCGTAACTGCGGGACTAGATTACAATGAGCAGTTCTTC.